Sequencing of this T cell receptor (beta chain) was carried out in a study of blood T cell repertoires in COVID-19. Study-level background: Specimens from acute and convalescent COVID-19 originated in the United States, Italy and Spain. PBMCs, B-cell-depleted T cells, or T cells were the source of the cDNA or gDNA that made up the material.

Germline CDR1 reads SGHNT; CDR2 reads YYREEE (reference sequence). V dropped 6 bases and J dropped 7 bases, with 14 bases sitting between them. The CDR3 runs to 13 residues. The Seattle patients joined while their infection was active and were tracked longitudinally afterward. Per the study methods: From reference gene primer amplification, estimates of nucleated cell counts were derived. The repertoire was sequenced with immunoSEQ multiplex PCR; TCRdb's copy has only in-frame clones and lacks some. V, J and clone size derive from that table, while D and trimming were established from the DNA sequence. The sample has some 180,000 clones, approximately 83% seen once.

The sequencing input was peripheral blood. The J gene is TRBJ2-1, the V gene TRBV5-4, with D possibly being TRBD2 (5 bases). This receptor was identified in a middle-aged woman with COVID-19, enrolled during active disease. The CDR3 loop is CASTWAGGNEQFF. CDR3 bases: TGTGCCAGCACCTGGGCAGGCGGGAATGAGCAGTTCTTC.